A selection of T cell receptor beta chains follows, all from one sample in a study of cytomegalovirus exposure and HLA in healthy donors. Sequenced by immunoSEQ multiplex PCR; TCRdb stores in-frame clones only, minus some. Altogether about 92,000 clones are present, approximately 71% being singletons, with the ten largest covering around 2.5%. Source material: PBMCs. The origin of the receptors is a man aged 45-65 years in good health and CMV-seronegative. The CDR3 runs from the conserved cysteine through the conserved F or W. D genes are given only for firm matches. Size is stated for part of the rows, as once, few or many counts, or as a class when the clone is expanded.

TRBJ1-5	TRBV11-2	-	-	TGTGCCAGCAGCTTAACAAGCAATCAGCCCCAGCATTTT	CASSLTSNQPQHF
TRBJ2-3	TRBV4-3	-	TRBD2	TGCGCCAGCAGCCAAGGGCTAGCGGGAGGCTATAGCACAGATACGCAGTATTTT	CASSQGLAGGYSTDTQYF
TRBJ2-1	TRBV11-2	-	-	TGTGCCAGCAGCCTACTAGGGTACAATGAGCAGTTCTTC	CASSLLGYNEQFF
TRBJ2-3	TRBV11-1	-	-	TGTGCCAGCAGCCTTTCCGGGTTGGATACGCAGTATTTT	CASSLSGLDTQYF
TRBJ2-1	TRBV29-1	-	TRBD1	TGCAGCGGACGGGACAGCCCCTACAATGAGCAGTTCTTC	CSGRDSPYNEQFF
TRBJ1-4	TRBV15	-	-	TGTGCCACCAGCAGAGTACAGAATGAAAAACTGTTTTTT	CATSRVQNEKLFF
TRBJ1-2	TRBV28	-	-	TGTGCCAGCAGTTTATCCTTAGCTGGCGCGGATGGCTACACCTTC	CASSLSLAGADGYTF
TRBJ2-3	TRBV11-2	-	-	TGTGCCAGCAGCCCCCCGGGCACAGATACGCAGTATTTT	CASSPPGTDTQYF
TRBJ1-1	TRBV9	-	TRBD1	TGTGCCAGCAGCCCCGGGGACAGGCGGGACACTGAAGCTTTCTTT	CASSPGDRRDTEAFF
TRBJ1-1	TRBV13	-	TRBD1	TGTGCCAGCAGCTTGGGGACAGGGCAGGCTGCTTTCTTT	CASSLGTGQAAFF
TRBJ1-1	TRBV5-1	-	TRBD1	TGCGCCAGCAGCTGGGGAGGACAGGGGATTGGAGACACTGAAGCTTTCTTT	CASSWGGQGIGDTEAFF
TRBJ1-6	TRBV5-4	-	-	TGTGCCAGCAGCTTGTTGCAGGGAAAGAATTCACCCCTCCACTTT	CASSLLQGKNSPLHF
TRBJ2-3	TRBV5-1	-	TRBD2	TGCGCCAGCAAGGAATGGAGCGGGACGGCAGATACGCAGTATTTT	CASKEWSGTADTQYF
TRBJ1-4	TRBV19	few	TRBD1	TGTGCCAGTAGTCCCCTTGAGACAGGGACAACTAATGAAAAACTGTTTTTT	CASSPLETGTTNEKLFF
TRBJ1-5	TRBV23-1	-	TRBD1	TGCGCCAGCAGTCAGGACAGGGGGGGACCCCAGCCCCAGCATTTT	CASSQDRGGPQPQHF
TRBJ1-1	TRBV30	-	-	TGTGCCTGGAGTGTGGGGGCAATGAACACTGAAGCTTTCTTT	CAWSVGAMNTEAFF
TRBJ2-3	TRBV5-6	-	TRBD1	TGTGCCAGCAGCCCAGGGACAGGGACAACAGATACGCAGTATTTT	CASSPGTGTTDTQYF
TRBJ1-1	TRBV2	-	-	TGTGCCAGCAGTGTCCGGACAGTAAACACTGAAGCTTTCTTT	CASSVRTVNTEAFF
TRBJ2-7	TRBV6-6	-	-	TGTGCCAGCAGTATCGGAGTCCCCTACGAGCAGTACTTC	CASSIGVPYEQYF
TRBJ2-1	TRBV11-2	once	TRBD2	TGTGCCAGCAGCCAGAACCCTAGCGGGGGATGGACGTCCTACAATGAGCAGTTCTTC	CASSQNPSGGWTSYNEQFF
TRBJ2-1	TRBV4-2	-	TRBD2	TGTGCCAGCAGCCGGATAGCGGGGGACTCCTACAATGAGCAGTTCTTC	CASSRIAGDSYNEQFF
TRBJ1-4	TRBV27	-	TRBD1	TGTGCCAGCAAAGAACAGGGGGCTAATGAAAAACTGTTTTTT	CASKEQGANEKLFF
TRBJ2-5	TRBV9	-	TRBD1	TGTGCCAGCAGCGCAGAAGGCAGGGGGCAAGAGACCCAGTACTTC	CASSAEGRGQETQYF
TRBJ2-2	TRBV5-1	once	-	TGCGCCAGCAGCTTGCACTACAGGGACACCGGGGAGCTGTTTTTT	CASSLHYRDTGELFF
TRBJ1-4	TRBV4-3	-	-	TGCGCCAGCAGCCACCTGTTTCAGGAAAAACTGTTTTTT	CASSHLFQEKLFF
TRBJ2-1	TRBV7-2	-	TRBD2	TGTGCCAGCAGCCTAGCGGGGGCTTATGAGCAGTTCTTC	CASSLAGAYEQFF
TRBJ2-1	TRBV7-9	few	-	TGTGCCAGCAGCTTAGCTCTTGCGGGGACCTACAATGAGCAGTTCTTC	CASSLALAGTYNEQFF
TRBJ2-5	TRBV5-1	-	TRBD1	TGCGCCAGCAGCTTACCCGGGACAGCTCTAGGAGAGACCCAGTACTTC	CASSLPGTALGETQYF
TRBJ1-2	TRBV5-1	few	TRBD1	TGCGCCAGCAGCCGCTCCCGGGACAGGGGGCACTATGGCTACACCTTC	CASSRSRDRGHYGYTF
TRBJ1-5	TRBV27	few	TRBD1	TGTGCCAGCAGTTTAAGGGGGCTAGGTTATAGCAATCAGCCCCAGCATTTT	CASSLRGLGYSNQPQHF
TRBJ1-5	TRBV7-9	few	TRBD1	TGTGCCAGCAGCTCTGGGACAGGGTGGGCTCAGCCCCAGCATTTT	CASSSGTGWAQPQHF
TRBJ1-2	TRBV6-1	few	-	TGTGCCAGCAGTGAACGGGGGACCGAGGGCTACACCTTC	CASSERGTEGYTF
TRBJ1-2	TRBV7-2	-	-	TGTGCCAGCAGCCCCGACAGATTCTATGGCTACACCTTC	CASSPDRFYGYTF
TRBJ2-7	TRBV30	few	-	TGTGCCTGGGATGACAGCTACGAGCAGTACTTC	CAWDDSYEQYF
TRBJ2-3	TRBV4-2	few	TRBD1	TGTGCCAGCAGTCTCCGGGACAGGGGCACAGATACGCAGTATTTT	CASSLRDRGTDTQYF
TRBJ1-5	TRBV4-1	few	-	TGCGCCAGCAGTGCAACCAGGGTACGGCCCCAGCATTTT	CASSATRVRPQHF
TRBJ2-3	TRBV7-2	-	TRBD1	TGTGCCAGCAGCATATCCGGGACAGGGGGCAGAGATACGCAGTATTTT	CASSISGTGGRDTQYF
TRBJ1-1	TRBV2	-	-	TGTGCCAGCAGATTGCGGGGGGAACAGGGCACTGAAGCTTTCTTT	CASRLRGEQGTEAFF
TRBJ2-1	TRBV10-1	-	-	TGCGCCAGCAGTGACTCAAGGGGGAGGGGAGCCCCCTACAATGAGCAGTTCTTC	CASSDSRGRGAPYNEQFF
TRBJ1-2	TRBV25-1	-	-	TGTGCCAGTGGGGGTTCGGGGGGGCCCTATGGCTACACCTTC	CASGGSGGPYGYTF
TRBJ2-7	TRBV5-6	-	TRBD2	TGTGCCAGCAGCTTGGGGAGCCTAGCGGTCTACGAGCAGTACTTC	CASSLGSLAVYEQYF
TRBJ1-5	TRBV4-2	-	-	TGTGCCAGCAGCCAAGACAGCCAGGGGTATCAGCCCCAGCATTTT	CASSQDSQGYQPQHF
TRBJ2-7	TRBV7-8	-	-	TGTGCCAGCAGCGCTAGCGCAGGGGAGCAGTACTTC	CASSASAGEQYF
TRBJ2-2	TRBV2	once	-	TGTGCCAGCAAGGGGGTGAGGAACACCGGGGAGCTGTTTTTT	CASKGVRNTGELFF
TRBJ2-1	TRBV28	few	-	TGTGCCCACGGCAGGATTCCCCTTGATGAGCAGTTCTTC	CAHGRIPLDEQFF
TRBJ2-2	TRBV7-6	-	TRBD2	TGTGCCAGCAGCTTAGATGGGGGGGGGACGAACACCGGGGAGCTGTTTTTT	CASSLDGGGTNTGELFF
TRBJ2-6	TRBV10-3	-	-	TGTGCCATCAGTGATTTTGGGGACTCGTCAGGGGGGGCCAACGTCCTGACTTTC	CAISDFGDSSGGANVLTF
TRBJ2-7	TRBV13	-	TRBD1	TGTGCCAGCAGCCCCGGGACAGGAAAATCCTACGAGCAGTACTTC	CASSPGTGKSYEQYF
TRBJ2-2	TRBV4-1	-	TRBD2	TGCGCCAGCAGCCGCCTAGCGGGAGGGGCCGGGGAGCTGTTTTTT	CASSRLAGGAGELFF
TRBJ2-5	TRBV5-1	-	-	TGCGCCAGCAGCCATCAAGAGACCCAGTACTTC	CASSHQETQYF
TRBJ1-5	TRBV6-6	-	TRBD1	TGTGCCAGCAAAGGGGGCAGCAATCAGCCCCAGCATTTT	CASKGGSNQPQHF
TRBJ2-6	TRBV11-2	-	-	TGTGCCAGCAGCTTAGACCCACTAGACAGGACTGGGGCCAACGTCCTGACTTTC	CASSLDPLDRTGANVLTF
TRBJ2-7	TRBV28	-	-	TGTGCCAGCAGTCTCGGACAGTACGAGCAGTACTTC	CASSLGQYEQYF
TRBJ1-1	TRBV7-9	-	-	TGTTCCAGCAGCACAGGGACACCCTCTGAAGCTTTCTTT	CSSSTGTPSEAFF
TRBJ2-5	TRBV19	-	-	TGTGCCAGTAGTAGTGGCGCGGGTGCAGAGACCCAGTACTTC	CASSSGAGAETQYF